The clone carrying this T cell receptor (beta chain) appeared once. Study processing details: Estimation of nucleated cell counts was performed using reference gene primer amplification. Some clones are missing from TCRdb's copy, which holds only in-frame ones; the method was immunoSEQ multiplex PCR. For V, J and clone size, that table is used; D and trimming come from the DNA. The repertoire holds 240,000 or so clones, with roughly 80% as singletons. This entry comes from a study of blood T cell repertoires in COVID-19. The wider study: Both acute and convalescent COVID-19 samples were obtained from the United States, Italy and Spain. T cells, B-cell-depleted T cells, or PBMCs supplied cDNA or gDNA.

The TCR sequence derives from a woman aged 80 or over with acute or convalescent COVID-19. The sequenced sample consisted of peripheral blood.

CDR3 loop: CASSLRQGPVYGYTF. CDR3 nucleotides: TGTGCCAGCAGCCTACGACAGGGGCCGGTCTATGGCTACACCTTC. The chain has TRBV7-9 and TRBJ1-2, with TRBD1 matching 8 bases. Germline CDR1 SEHNR, CDR2 FQNEAQ (reference sequence). V lost 5 bases, J lost 4 bases, and 9 bases stayed unmatched. CDR3 length: 15 residues.